A selection of T cell receptor beta chains follows, all from one sample in a study of control samples from healthy donors and cancer patients. Some clones are missing from TCRdb's copy, which holds only in-frame ones; the method was immunoSEQ multiplex PCR. Of under 150,000 clones listed, around 87% are singletons. Sequencing was carried out using PBMCs. These receptors were obtained from a woman aged 45 to 65 with colorectal cancer. Both conserved end residues are part of each CDR3. D genes are given only for firm matches. A row's size may be missing; if present it is once, few, many or a size class.

TRBJ2-5 | NA | 15 | TRBV3-1/TRBV3-2 | NA | TGTGCCAGCAGCCATCCCACCGGGGGTCAAGAGACCCAGTACTTC | CASSHPTGGQETQYF
TRBJ1-6 | NA | 13 | TRBV27 | NA | TGTGCCAGTAGCGACGTGTCCAATTCACCCCTCCACTTT | CASSDVSNSPLHF
TRBJ1-2 | NA | 13 | TRBV20-1 | NA | TGCAGTGCTAGTGGGCAGGGCGGTACTGGCTACACCTTC | CSASGQGGTGYTF
TRBJ2-5 | NA | 13 | TRBV7-6 | TRBD1 | TGTGCCAGCAGTCCCGGACAGGAAGAGACCCAGTACTTC | CASSPGQEETQYF
TRBJ2-3 | NA | 13 | TRBV27 | NA | TGTGCCAGCAGCCCGTCCGGTGGAGATACGCAGTATTTT | CASSPSGGDTQYF
TRBJ2-3 | once | 10 | TRBV20-1 | NA | TGCAGTGTGCCGGTCGGTACGCAGTATTTT | CSVPVGTQYF
TRBJ1-5 | few | 14 | TRBV29-1 | NA | TGCAGCGTTGCGGCAGATTATAGCAATCAGCCCCAGCATTTT | CSVAADYSNQPQHF
TRBJ2-7 | NA | 15 | TRBV19 | TRBD2 | TGTGCCAGTAGCCTAACCGGGACTAGCGGCTACGAGCAGTACTTC | CASSLTGTSGYEQYF
TRBJ1-5 | NA | 15 | TRBV4-1 | NA | TGCGCCAGCAGCCAAGTATTACAGGTCAATCAGCCCCAGCATTTT | CASSQVLQVNQPQHF
TRBJ1-1 | NA | 13 | TRBV10-3 | NA | TGTGCCATCAGTGAGTTAAAGCAGGCCGGGGCTTTCTTT | CAISELKQAGAFF
TRBJ2-3 | NA | 16 | TRBV11-3 | TRBD2 | TGTGCCAGCAGCCCGGGACTAGCGGGGGGAGTCTACACGCAGTATTTT | CASSPGLAGGVYTQYF
TRBJ2-7 | NA | 13 | TRBV5-1 | NA | TGCGCCAGCAGCCCCGGAACCGTTGACGAGCAGTACTTC | CASSPGTVDEQYF
TRBJ1-1 | NA | 14 | TRBV5-1 | NA | TGCGCCAGCAGCTTGGCCGGGACCCCAACTGAAGCTTTCTTT | CASSLAGTPTEAFF
TRBJ1-4 | NA | 14 | TRBV15 | NA | TGTGCCACCGTAAAGGGACGGACTAATGAAAAACTGTTTTTT | CATVKGRTNEKLFF
TRBJ2-5 | NA | 13 | TRBV30 | NA | TGTGCCTGGAGAAAGGAGGTGGGAGAGACCCAGTACTTC | CAWRKEVGETQYF
TRBJ1-2 | once | 17 | TRBV25-1 | TRBD1 | TGTGCCAGCAGTGGTTGGGACAGGCCGCTTAATAACTATGGCTACACCTTC | CASSGWDRPLNNYGYTF
TRBJ2-4 | NA | 14 | TRBV25-1 | NA | TGTGCCAGCAGTGGTCAAGGAGCCAAAAACATTCAGTACTTC | CASSGQGAKNIQYF
TRBJ2-5 | NA | 15 | TRBV30 | NA | TGTGCCTGGAGCCAAGATGGGTGGCAGCAAGAGACCCAGTACTTC | CAWSQDGWQQETQYF
TRBJ1-1 | NA | 15 | TRBV19 | TRBD1 | TGTGCCAGTAGTATTCAGGGGGGAGGTGGCACTGAAGCTTTCTTT | CASSIQGGGGTEAFF
TRBJ2-1 | NA | 15 | TRBV7-9 | TRBD1 | TGTGCCAGCAGCCAACAGGGGGCGAGGTACAATGAGCAGTTCTTC | CASSQQGARYNEQFF
TRBJ2-7 | NA | 14 | TRBV5-1 | TRBD1 | TGCGCCAGCAGCATAGGACAGGCTAATGACGAGCAGTACTTC | CASSIGQANDEQYF
TRBJ2-2 | NA | 15 | TRBV18 | NA | TGTGCCAGCTCACCTTCTCTCCAAGACACCGGGGAGCTGTTTTTT | CASSPSLQDTGELFF
TRBJ2-2 | NA | 15 | TRBV5-6 | NA | TGTGCCAGCAGCTTGATAGGGGCGGGCACCGGGGAGCTGTTTTTT | CASSLIGAGTGELFF
TRBJ2-5 | NA | 12 | TRBV7-9 | NA | TGTGCCAGCAGCTTAGTACAAGAGACCCAGTACTTC | CASSLVQETQYF
TRBJ1-1 | NA | 16 | TRBV9 | NA | TGTGCCAGCAGCGTAGGAGGGTTGGGGTCGAACACTGAAGCTTTCTTT | CASSVGGLGSNTEAFF
TRBJ1-2 | once | 13 | TRBV2 | NA | TGTGCCAGCTCTCCCGGGGCCCACTATGGCTACACCTTC | CASSPGAHYGYTF
TRBJ1-1 | once | 13 | TRBV18 | NA | TGTGCCAGCTCACCACTTTCCCGGGATGAAGCTTTCTTT | CASSPLSRDEAFF
TRBJ2-3 | NA | 17 | TRBV5-1 | TRBD1 | TGCGCCAGCAGCTTAAGGGGGACAGGGTCCGGCACAGATACGCAGTATTTT | CASSLRGTGSGTDTQYF